This T cell receptor beta chain came from a study of cytomegalovirus exposure and HLA in healthy donors. Clones were sequenced by immunoSEQ multiplex PCR, and TCRdb holds only the in-frame ones, with some missing. The data show about 140,000 clones, with more than 75% seen just once and around 10% held by the top ten. The table lists this clone with a count of one. Sequencing was carried out using PBMCs. The TCR was taken from a man aged 18 to 29 in good health and CMV-seropositive.

The CDR3 nucleotides are TGTGCCAGCAGCGACCCCGGGACTAGCATCAATGAGCAGTTCTTC. Its protein product is CASSDPGTSINEQFF. This sequence joins TRBV25-1 and TRBJ2-1; 9 bases agree with TRBD2. Germline V gives CDR1 MGHDK, CDR2 SYGVNS. This CDR3 region has 15 residues. V lost 6 bases and J lost 6; bases outside the gene matches: 9.